This T cell receptor beta chain appears in the sequencing data of a study of cytomegalovirus exposure and HLA in healthy donors. Primers included in the PCR were 60 Vbeta and 13 Jbeta primers. Clones were read by immunoSEQ multiplex PCR, and TCRdb kept only the in-frame ones, dropping some. The data contain about 160,000 clones, roughly 81% of them singletons. This TCR came from a woman aged 45 to 65 in good health and CMV-seronegative. The specimen sequenced was PBMCs.

Here the CDR3 reads CASSFTTDTNYGYTF. For the CDR3, the DNA is TGTGCCAGCAGCTTTACGACAGATACTAACTATGGCTACACCTTC. The V gene is TRBV7-2, the J gene TRBJ1-2, with a possible D match to TRBD1 (5 bases). V was shortened by 3 bases and J by 0 bases, with 11 bases between the two germline ends. This CDR3 has 15 amino acids. CDR1 is SGHTA and CDR2 is FQGNSA in the germline V gene. The whole variable domain, remainder taken from reference TRBV7-2 and TRBJ1-2, is GAGVSQSPSNKVTEKGKDVELRCDPISGHTALYWYRQSLGQGLEFLIYFQGNSAPDKSGLPSDRFSAERTGGSVSTLTIQRTQQEDSAVYLCASSFTTDTNYGYTFGSGTRLTVV.